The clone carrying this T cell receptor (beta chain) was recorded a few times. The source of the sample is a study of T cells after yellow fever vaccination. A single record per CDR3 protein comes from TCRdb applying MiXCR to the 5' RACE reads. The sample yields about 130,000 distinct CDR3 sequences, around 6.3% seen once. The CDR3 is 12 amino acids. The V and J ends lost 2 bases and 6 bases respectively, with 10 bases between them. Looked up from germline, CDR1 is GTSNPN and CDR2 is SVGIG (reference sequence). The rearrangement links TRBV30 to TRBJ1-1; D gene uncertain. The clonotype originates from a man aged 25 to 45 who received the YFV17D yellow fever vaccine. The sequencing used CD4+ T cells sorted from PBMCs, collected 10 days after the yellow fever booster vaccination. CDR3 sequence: CAWSRTASEAFF. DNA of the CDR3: TGTGCCTGGAGTCGGACGGCGTCTGAAGCTTTCTTT.